Reported below is one TCR beta chain. This clone was seen a single time. The antigen this receptor binds is unknown. Per-nucleotide qualities are absent, and no much larger clonotype sits a single base away. The library came from the immunoSEQ multiplex PCR assay. The paper's processing steps were these. A statistical classification framework was built for diagnosing cytomegalovirus status from the catalog of TCR beta chain sequences. Not all clones reach the TCRdb copy of this immuneACCESS table, which keeps in-frame sequences only. Checked studies attribute under half of the gap to unresolved V genes and leave the rest unexplained. V and J calls and clone size come straight from that table; D and trimming were deduced from the DNA. Recorded for this sample are roughly 130,000 clones; 89% of them occurred a single time. In total, the top ten clones hold around 9% of the sample. The sample belongs to a study of cytomegalovirus exposure and HLA in healthy donors (dated by TCRdb to 2016 to 2017). Describing the broader study: The 670 or so repertoires of the first cohort and the 95 to 150 validation repertoires were produced on the same platform, according to a later analysis. The aim of the study was to test whether cataloging public T cell receptors could identify signatures of past pathogen exposure. Along with the roughly 670-subject first cohort, a separate validation cohort of around 110 different subjects was used. High-throughput TCR immunosequencing, statistical association of individual TCRs with disease status, and machine learning were combined to predict cytomegalovirus infection status.

The donors belonged to the validation cohort of about 120 subjects, which was separate from the approximately 660-subject first cohort. Trimming takes 0 bases off V and 2 bases off J; junction bases not matched to a gene: 5. The CDR3 has 17 amino acids, counting the end cysteine and phenylalanine. Only CDR3 DNA remains: 51 bases, in frame from the first base. In the germline V gene, CDR1 corresponds to MGHRA and CDR2 to YSYEKL. What the study reported, not specific to this receptor: The classifier was reported to diagnose cytomegalovirus status with high specificity and sensitivity in both the original and validation cohorts. Most TCR sequences were observed very rarely across donors, whereas some public TCRs were present in many individuals. The authors suggested that the approach could potentially be generalized to other disease states and immunological phenotypes. A later analysis lacked HLA typing for the validation cohort, so it scored co-occurrence in that cohort across all 130 or so repertoires. The study gave a list of 150 to 200 TCR beta chains associated with cytomegalovirus. A later analysis found that TCRs clustered in the first cohort also tended to co-occur in the roughly 120 validation repertoires, with more than 90% of cluster scores above 0. In vitro tests confirmed that three of the cytomegalovirus-associated TCR beta chains recognize cytomegalovirus antigens.

The chain uses TRBV4-1 and TRBJ2-5; 11 central bases correspond to TRBD1. The sequenced sample was PBMCs. The receptor comes from a woman aged 18-30 years in good health and CMV-seropositive. The nucleotide sequence is given as TGCGCCAGCAGCCAAGATAAGGGACAGGGGGGTCAAGAGACCCAGTACTTC. It translates as CASSQDKGQGGQETQYF.